This T cell receptor (beta chain) appears in the sequencing data of a study of blood T cell repertoires in COVID-19. Background on the study: The cDNA or gDNA used as material had been derived from T cells, B-cell-depleted T cells, or PBMCs.

In the authors' workflow: Estimation of nucleated cell counts relied on the amplification of reference gene primers. TCRdb's table, derived via immunoSEQ multiplex PCR, lists solely in-frame clones and lacks some. The DNA was the basis for D and trimming; V, J and clone size are from that table. The data show 250,000 or so clones, roughly 80% seen once. V dropped 4 bases and J dropped 4; count of bases not matched to a gene: 4. The V gene's germline CDR1 is LNHDA and CDR2 SQIVND (reference sequence). CDR3 length: 14 residues. The genes are TRBV19 and TRBJ1-1; TRBD1 aligns across 9 bases. The sequence was collected from a man aged 55 to 70 who had recovered from COVID-19. What was sequenced was PBMCs or T cells enriched from blood (not recorded which). The CDR3 nucleotides read TGTGCCAGTAGTACGACAGGGGGTGGCACTGAAGCTTTCTTT. Its translation is CASSTTGGGTEAFF.